This TCR beta chain was identified in a study of T cells expressing NK-cell markers. The CDR3 totals 12 residues. Germline V gene sequence: CDR1 LGHDT, CDR2 YNNKEL (reference sequence). A 5'RACE template switching approach incorporating UMIs was used to make TCR beta cDNA. Reprocessing the 5' RACE reads, TCRdb reports a single entry for every CDR3 protein and omits DNA. The table gives roughly 390,000 distinct CDR3 sequences; the top ten clones make up over 4% of it. The sample comprised blood T cells: a sorted CD56 or NKG2C T cell subset, CD4+ or CD8+ T cells, or bulk PBMC T cells (not recorded which). The receptor was isolated from a man aged 18-69 years in good health. The chain links TRBV3-1 to TRBJ2-5. The CDR3 region is CASSQVQETQYF.